This entry lists 8 T cell receptor beta chains sequenced from one sample in a study of blood T cell repertoires in COVID-19. Only in-frame clones appear in the TCRdb table, and some are missing; sequencing was by immunoSEQ multiplex PCR. This sample has around 150,000 clones; about three quarters occur once, and the top ten carry approximately 2.8%. The sequencing sample was made of peripheral blood. The receptors derive from an older man with acute or convalescent COVID-19.

The chain uses TRBV7-9 and TRBJ1-1; 7 nucleotides match TRBD1. The CDR3 loop spans 13 amino acids. Germline CDR1 SEHNR, CDR2 FQNEAQ (reference sequence). V lost 5 bases, J lost 8 bases, and 8 bases stayed unmatched. The CDR3 DNA sequence: TGTGCCAGCAGCCCACGGGACAGCGGCGAAGCTTTCTTT. It specifies CASSPRDSGEAFF. Full variable domain (remainder filled in from reference TRBV7-9 and TRBJ1-1): DTGVSQNPRHKITKRGQNVTFRCDPISEHNRLYWYRQTLGQGPEFLTYFQNEAQLEKSRLLSDRFSAERPKGSFSTLEIQRTEQGDSAMYLCASSPRDSGEAFFGQGTRLTVV.

Points on this clone: The junction shows a germline mismatch at one end, possibly a read error. V and J are TRBV5-1 and TRBJ1-1; D is possibly TRBD1 (6 bases). Per germline, CDR1 SGHRS and CDR2 YFSETQ. There are 14 residues in the CDR3. The CDR3 DNA sequence: TGCGCCAGCAGCACTCAGGGGTCGAACTCTGAAGCTTTCTTT. Encoded protein: CASSTQGSNSEAFF.

V usage is TRBV6-4 and J usage is TRBJ2-3, with D hard to call. Looked up from germline, CDR1 is MRHNA and CDR2 is SNTAGT. Trimming shortened V by 3 bases and J by 0 bases, and 13 bases separated the two germline ends. The CDR3 sequence is 16 residues long. CDR3: CASSESPTSSTDTQYF. For the CDR3, the DNA is TGTGCCAGCAGTGAATCCCCTACCTCTAGCACAGATACGCAGTATTTT.

The sample holds one count of this clone. The chain joins TRBV10-3 to TRBJ1-5; D gene unclear. The CDR3 runs to 14 residues. CDR1 and CDR2 (germline): ENHRY, SYGVKD. Trimming cost V 2 bases and J 2 bases, with 7 bases left between them. The CDR3 protein is CAISEGGGNQPQHF. The CDR3 nucleotides read TGTGCCATCAGTGAGGGAGGAGGCAATCAGCCCCAGCATTTT.

This chain links TRBV10-3 with TRBJ2-1; 9 nucleotides agree with TRBD1. This CDR3 region has 14 residues. CDR1 and CDR2 (germline): ENHRY, SYGVKD. J lost 3 bases, V lost 8 bases, and 5 bases had no gene match. CDR3 protein: CAIRGQGNYNEQFF. The CDR3 DNA is TGTGCCATCCGGGGACAGGGCAACTACAATGAGCAGTTCTTC.

This rearrangement joins TRBV6-6 to TRBJ2-1, with TRBD2 matching 12 bases. Trimming cost V 5 bases and J 6 bases; bases outside gene matches: 8. CDR3 length: 16 amino acids. Germline V gene lookup returns CDR1 MNHNY and CDR2 SVGAGI (reference sequence). The CDR3: CASSIQTSGSGNEQFF. CDR3 sequence (DNA): TGTGCCAGCAGTATCCAGACTAGCGGGAGTGGCAATGAGCAGTTCTTC.

The chain links TRBV14 to TRBJ1-1; D is perhaps TRBD1 (6 bases). In germline, CDR1 is SGHDN, CDR2 FVKESK. V was trimmed by 7 bases and J by 0 bases, leaving 15 bases between them. The CDR3 has 15 amino acids. CDR3 bases: TGTGCCAGCAATCGGGGGGGCCCTTTGAACACTGAAGCTTTCTTT. Translation: CASNRGGPLNTEAFF.

This chain uses TRBV5-4 with TRBJ1-1; 10 bases line up with TRBD1. This CDR3 comprises 14 residues. Germline-derived CDR1 and CDR2 are SGHNT and YYREEE (reference sequence). V gave up 1 base and J gave up 13 bases; unmatched junction bases: 10. The CDR3 here is CASSLTNTDRGVFF. The DNA of the CDR3 is TGTGCCAGCAGCTTGACAAACACGGACAGGGGGGTTTTCTTT.